A selection of T cell receptor beta chains follows, all from one sample in a study of blood T cells in healthy people across ages. TCRdb passed the 5' RACE reads through MiXCR, listing each CDR3 protein once. The sample records about 640,000 distinct CDR3 sequences, about 53% being singletons. What was sequenced was blood. Receptor source: a man in his 60s in good health. The CDR3 runs from the conserved cysteine through the conserved F or W. A D gene is named only where the DNA matches it firmly.

CDR3 length: 16
D gene: TRBD1
V gene: TRBV11-2
J gene: TRBJ2-5
CDR3 protein: CASSLEDRGHQETQYF

CDR3 length: 16
D gene: -
V gene: TRBV6-5
J gene: TRBJ2-3
CDR3 protein: CASSYRAAAGTDTQYF

CDR3 length: 13
D gene: -
V gene: TRBV2
J gene: TRBJ2-3
CDR3 protein: CASSPLTVGTQYF

CDR3 length: 11
D gene: -
V gene: TRBV27
J gene: TRBJ2-5
CDR3 protein: CASGGFETQYF

CDR3 length: 15
D gene: -
V gene: TRBV28
J gene: TRBJ2-4
CDR3 protein: CASSASTLAKNIQYF

CDR3 length: 14
D gene: TRBD1
V gene: TRBV5-1
J gene: TRBJ1-1
CDR3 protein: CASSLTGGVAEAFF

CDR3 length: 15
D gene: -
V gene: TRBV12-3/TRBV12-4
J gene: TRBJ1-6
CDR3 protein: CASSFGQNYNSPLHF

CDR3 length: 17
D gene: TRBD2
V gene: TRBV3-1
J gene: TRBJ2-7
CDR3 protein: CASSQGFWGGYSYEQYF

CDR3 length: 15
D gene: TRBD1
V gene: TRBV29-1
J gene: TRBJ2-1
CDR3 protein: CSVALDRDAYNEQFF

CDR3 length: 16
D gene: -
V gene: TRBV7-8
J gene: TRBJ2-3
CDR3 protein: CASSDAAAASTDTQYF

CDR3 length: 13
D gene: TRBD2
V gene: TRBV20-1
J gene: TRBJ2-1
CDR3 protein: CSARGLAGNEQFF

CDR3 length: 14
D gene: -
V gene: TRBV20-1
J gene: TRBJ1-6
CDR3 protein: CSASGQGWDSPLHF

CDR3 length: 11
D gene: -
V gene: TRBV3-1
J gene: TRBJ2-5
CDR3 protein: CASTRKETQYF

CDR3 length: 12
D gene: -
V gene: TRBV29-1
J gene: TRBJ2-3
CDR3 protein: CSVEDSTDTQYF

CDR3 length: 14
D gene: TRBD2
V gene: TRBV6-5
J gene: TRBJ2-7
CDR3 protein: CASRRLAGDNEQYF

CDR3 length: 12
D gene: -
V gene: TRBV29-1
J gene: TRBJ1-1
CDR3 protein: CGVEAQNTEAFF

CDR3 length: 13
D gene: -
V gene: TRBV2
J gene: TRBJ1-2
CDR3 protein: CASSEKGPYGYTF

CDR3 length: 15
D gene: TRBD2
V gene: TRBV5-1
J gene: TRBJ2-7
CDR3 protein: CASSPSGGSPYEQYF

CDR3 length: 14
D gene: TRBD2
V gene: TRBV20-1
J gene: TRBJ2-3
CDR3 protein: CSASPSGGKDTQYF

CDR3 length: 14
D gene: -
V gene: TRBV20-1
J gene: TRBJ2-3
CDR3 protein: CSAQVGEWGDTQYF

CDR3 length: 15
D gene: TRBD2
V gene: TRBV5-1
J gene: TRBJ2-5
CDR3 protein: CASSLEGLDQETQYF

CDR3 length: 13
D gene: -
V gene: TRBV3-1
J gene: TRBJ1-2
CDR3 protein: CASSQEWGKGYTF